This is a list of T cell receptor beta chains from one sample in a study of OX40 agonist ivuxolimab in advanced cancers. Assay: immunoSEQ multiplex PCR; the TCRdb copy retains only in-frame clones and omits some. The sample has under 95,000 clones, around 85% seen once. Specimen: CD4+ or CD8+ T cells sorted from blood, collected in a trial of the OX40 agonist ivuxolimab. The origin of the receptors is an adult with an advanced solid tumor such as melanoma, head and neck, liver or kidney cancer. CDR3s include the opening cysteine and the closing phenylalanine or tryptophan. Clone sizes are given selectively: once, few, many, or a class where the clone is expanded.

TRBV11-3,.,CASSETGTRLYNEQFF
TRBV6-5,.,CASSYSRGNNQPQHF
TRBV6-1,.,CASSAGNTEAFF
TRBV9,.,CASTLGDPTDTQYF
TRBV6-1,few,CASSATGTRATEAFF
TRBV14,.,CASSQDRAPWTEAFF
TRBV7-6,.,CASSLGRTNYGYTF
TRBV5-1,.,CASSLASSGGAADTQYF
TRBV28,.,CASSSTGLVAVEQFF
TRBV28,.,CASSLYQGAGDYGYTF
TRBV25-1,few,CASSWAGDNSPLHF
TRBV28,.,CASTPGPVNEKLFF
TRBV5-4,.,CASSQDSGGHNEQFF
TRBV9,.,CASSVVEETQYF
TRBV7-2,few,CASSLNTGEAFF
TRBV28,.,CASSLKYTQYF
TRBV6-5,.,CASSRSNEQYF
TRBV7-7,.,CASSLVVDTGELFF
TRBV7-3,.,CASSSGGRGQETQYF
TRBV9,.,CASSDLEASYNEQFF
TRBV15,.,CATRDFRGTDTQYF
TRBV30,.,CAWSPGGGTYEQYF
TRBV5-5,.,CASSPNPGQGTSNGYTF
TRBV19,.,CASSNLAGGNEQFF
TRBV5-4,.,CASSSLDTLGEQFF
TRBV7-3,.,CASSPGGNTGNTIYF
TRBV19,.,CASSIIRGPTSAFF
TRBV7-3,.,CASSLTGSSYNEQFF
TRBV18,.,CASSRLRGQGSTNEKLFF
TRBV29-1,.,CSVSQGPNEKLFF
TRBV5-1,.,CASSLDAGRNEKLFF
TRBV10-3,.,CAMSPGQSINEQFF
TRBV7-8,once,CASRKTPGQSFTTNEKLFF
TRBV27,.,CASSPLLAALKNIQYF
TRBV11-1,.,CASSFTEKDTQYF
TRBV9,.,CASSAEGLGPSQISYGYTF
TRBV4-2,.,CASSQDGGQNEKLFF
TRBV7-8,.,CASSLDGLRGGYTF
TRBV11-2,.,CASSLAPGQDIQETQYF
TRBV4-2,.,CASRPRQGNSYEQYF
TRBV7-2,once,CASSPLGAGTTDTQYF
TRBV2,once,CASSETPNTGELFF
TRBV30,.,CAWSVGDGNQPQHF
TRBV5-1,.,CASSSTGASNYGYTF
TRBV5-1,.,CASTGGAGSYEQYF
TRBV5-4,few,CASSTQGRQALHF
TRBV30,.,CARRGVYNEQFF